The 32 T cell receptor beta chains given below trace back to one sample, sequenced in a study of blood T cell repertoires in COVID-19. Method: immunoSEQ multiplex PCR; TCRdb's copy keeps in-frame clones and lacks some. The sample includes approximately 150,000 clones, over 70% seen only once; the top ten take approximately 2%. Material for sequencing was peripheral blood. The receptors come from an older woman with acute or convalescent COVID-19.

This chain uses TRBV5-6 with TRBJ2-5; D gene ambiguous. This CDR3 spans 14 amino acids. Germline V gene lookup returns CDR1 SGHDT and CDR2 YYEEEE. Trimming removed 0 bases at V and 1 base at J, with 7 bases between. In nucleotides, the CDR3 is TGTGCCAGCAGCTTGGTGGCGGCCCAAGAGACCCAGTACTTC. Translated: CASSLVAAQETQYF.

The V and J genes are TRBV27 and TRBJ2-3; TRBD2 matches at 8 bases. V shed 2 bases, J shed 1 base, and the junction held 2 bases outside the gene matches. The CDR3 is made up of 15 amino acids. Germline V gene sequence: CDR1 MNHEY, CDR2 SMNVEV (reference sequence). CDR3 loop: CASSLILAGTDTQYF. The CDR3 coding sequence is TGTGCCAGCAGTTTAATACTAGCGGGCACAGATACGCAGTATTTT.

This clone occurred once. The chain uses TRBV5-1 and TRBJ2-4, with D possibly being TRBD2 (7 bases). The CDR3 is 13 amino acids. Between the trimmed V and J ends, which lost 1 base and 9 bases, there was a span of 11 bases. The germline V gene has CDR1 SGHRS and CDR2 YFSETQ. The CDR3 sequence is CASSLYREGIQYF. The CDR3 DNA follows: TGCGCCAGCAGCTTGTACAGGGAGGGCATTCAGTACTTC.

The chain joins TRBV7-9 to TRBJ1-2; no firm D call. Between the trimmed V and J ends, which lost 5 bases and 0 bases, there was a span of 10 bases. This CDR3 region has 14 residues. Germline CDR1 SEHNR, CDR2 FQNEAQ (reference sequence). CDR3 nucleotides: TGTGCCAGCAGCCTCCACCAGACTAACTATGGCTACACCTTC. Its translation: CASSLHQTNYGYTF.

The genes are TRBV27 and TRBJ2-3; perhaps TRBD2 as D (5 bases). CDR3 length: 12 amino acids. Germline CDR1 MNHEY, CDR2 SMNVEV (reference sequence). V was cut by 6 bases and J by 4 bases, with 8 bases left in between. The CDR3 is CASRSGADTQYF. Written as DNA, the CDR3 is TGTGCCAGCAGATCCGGGGCAGATACGCAGTATTTT.

The rearrangement joins TRBV18 to TRBJ2-3; TRBD2 matches at 7 bases. Per germline, CDR1 KGHSH and CDR2 LQKENI. CDR3 length equals 15 residues. V was pared by 2 bases and J by 3 bases, with 5 bases of the junction left unmatched. The CDR3 loop reads CASSPSTGGTDTQYF. The CDR3 region has the DNA TGTGCCAGCTCACCAAGCACCGGGGGGACAGATACGCAGTATTTT.

This sequence joins TRBV5-1 and TRBJ1-4; 9 bases map to TRBD1. J gave up 5 bases and V 3 bases, and 5 bases lay outside the gene matches. This CDR3 has 15 residues. Germline V gene sequence: CDR1 SGHRS, CDR2 YFSETQ. This CDR3 is CASSSWTGANEKLFF. The CDR3 bases are TGCGCCAGCAGCTCGTGGACAGGGGCGAATGAAAAACTGTTTTTT.

The chain links TRBV2 to TRBJ2-5, with TRBD2 matching over 8 bases. The V segment lost 6 bases and the J segment 1 base; nucleotides outside the gene matches: 10. The CDR3 extends over 16 amino acids. Germline V CDR1 and CDR2: SNHLY, FYNNEI. The CDR3 region has the DNA TGTGCCAGCAGCTGGGGGATAGCGGGGACCCAAGAGACCCAGTACTTC. The encoded protein is CASSWGIAGTQETQYF.

The chain recombines TRBV9 with TRBJ1-5; 8 nucleotides agree with TRBD1. The J segment lost 1 base and the V segment lost 2 bases, leaving 2 bases of the junction unmatched. The CDR3 has 15 residues. Germline CDR1 SGDLS, CDR2 YYNGEE. As DNA, the CDR3 is TGTGCCAGCAGCGTCGGACAGGGCAGCAATCAGCCCCAGCATTTT. Translation: CASSVGQGSNQPQHF.

This rearrangement joins TRBV5-4 to TRBJ2-1; TRBD2 matches at 12 bases. The CDR3 spans 19 residues. V shed 4 bases and J 6 bases; nucleotides not matched to a gene: 17. Germline V gene sequence: CDR1 SGHNT, CDR2 YYREEE (reference sequence). CDR3 sequence reads: CASSLPALAGGGKGNEQFF. Written as DNA, the CDR3 is TGTGCCAGCAGCCTTCCCGCTCTAGCGGGAGGGGGGAAGGGCAATGAGCAGTTCTTC.

V and J are TRBV10-3 and TRBJ2-1; D unclear. Looked up from germline, CDR1 is ENHRY and CDR2 is SYGVKD. Trimming left V 0 bases short and J 10 bases short, with 7 bases between. CDR3 size: 12 residues. CDR3: CAISESTREQFF. CDR3 bases: TGTGCCATCAGTGAGTCGACGAGGGAGCAGTTCTTC.

There are a few counts of this clone. The V and J genes are TRBV7-8 and TRBJ1-1; D is unresolved. The CDR3 runs to 13 residues. V was cut by 1 base and J by 1 base, with 4 bases left in between. Per the germline V gene, CDR1 is SGHVS and CDR2 is FQNEAQ. The CDR3 bases are TGTGCCAGCAGCTTAGGGGCGAACACTGAAGCTTTCTTT. Amino acid sequence: CASSLGANTEAFF.

The sample holds a few counts of this clone. The rearrangement joins TRBV11-1 to TRBJ2-6; 10 positions match TRBD1. The V and J ends lost 5 bases and 9 bases, in that order; junction bases with no gene match: 10. The CDR3 spans 16 residues. Per germline, CDR1 SGHAT and CDR2 FQDESV (reference sequence). The CDR3 here is CASSPGQGVGGNVLTF. The DNA of the CDR3 is TGTGCCAGCAGCCCTGGACAGGGGGTGGGAGGCAACGTCCTGACTTTC.

The chain has TRBV5-4 and TRBJ2-3; D is perhaps TRBD1 (6 bases). Between the trimmed V and J ends, which lost 0 bases and 8 bases, there was a span of 16 bases. CDR1 is SGHNT, CDR2 YYREEE, per germline (reference sequence). This CDR3 is built from 15 residues. DNA for the CDR3: TGTGCCAGCAGCTTGGAACCTCTTAGGGGGACTACGCAGTATTTT. Protein: CASSLEPLRGTTQYF.

The chain carries TRBV5-1 and TRBJ2-1, with 11 bases aligning to TRBD2. The CDR3 length is 16 residues. V lost 7 bases to trimming and J lost 4 bases; unmatched junction nucleotides: 10. Germline CDR1 is SGHRS and CDR2 is YFSETQ. The CDR3 nucleotides read TGCGCCAGCTATGGGACTAGCGGAAACCCATACAATGAGCAGTTCTTC. Residues: CASYGTSGNPYNEQFF.

This rearrangement joins TRBV4-2 to TRBJ2-7, with 8 bases aligning to TRBD2. CDR3 length equals 15 residues. Germline V gene data show CDR1 as LGHNA and CDR2 as YNFKEQ. V lost 2 bases, J lost 1 base, and 4 bases stayed unmatched. The CDR3 bases are TGTGCCAGCAGCCAAAGCGGGAGAAAGTCCTACGAGCAGTACTTC. The encoded protein is CASSQSGRKSYEQYF.

The chain links TRBV4-1 to TRBJ2-7, with a tentative D call TRBD2 (5 bases). Between the trimmed V and J ends, which lost 4 bases and 3 bases, there was a span of 16 bases. This CDR3 is built from 15 residues. Germline V lookup: CDR1 MGHRA, CDR2 YSYEKL. The CDR3 region is CASSPPTDRGYEQYF. The DNA of the CDR3 is TGCGCCAGCAGCCCTCCAACCGATCGGGGCTACGAGCAGTACTTC.

This rearrangement joins TRBV6-2 or TRBV6-3 to TRBJ2-7; the match to TRBD2 covers 14 bases. The ends lost 4 bases at V and 2 bases at J; junction bases unmatched: 4. From germline, CDR1 is MNHEY and CDR2 SVGEGT. This CDR3 has 16 residues. CDR3 bases: TGTGCCAGCAGTTCGCGACTAGCGGGAGGGCCCTACGAGCAGTACTTC. Protein sequence: CASSSRLAGGPYEQYF.

CDR3 sequence: CATSDFGLRKSSYNEQFF. The DNA of the CDR3 is TGTGCCACCAGTGATTTTGGTTTGAGGAAGAGCTCCTACAATGAGCAGTTCTTC. The V gene is TRBV24-1, the J gene TRBJ2-1; D call uncertain. V was trimmed by 1 base and J by 0 bases, leaving 15 bases between them. Germline CDR1 is KGHDR and CDR2 is SFDVKD. The CDR3 runs 18 residues.

This clone was seen only a few times. J is TRBJ2-1 and V is TRBV27, with 9 bases identical to TRBD2. Germline CDR1 MNHEY, CDR2 SMNVEV (reference sequence). V shed 2 bases and J 3 bases; nucleotides not matched to a gene: 5. The CDR3 is 16 residues long. The CDR3 here is CASSLVSGRFYNEQFF. CDR3 bases: TGTGCCAGCAGTTTAGTTAGCGGGAGATTCTACAATGAGCAGTTCTTC.

The gene calls are TRBV20-1 and TRBJ2-7, with 15 bases that match TRBD2. After removal of 5 bases from V and 6 bases from J, the junction contained 8 bases not matched to a gene. Germline V lookup: CDR1 DFQATT, CDR2 SNEGSKA (reference sequence). The CDR3 is made up of 15 amino acids. As DNA, the CDR3 is TGCAGTGCTGGTGAGGGACTAGCGGGAGGAGGCGAGCAGTACTTC. Protein sequence: CSAGEGLAGGGEQYF.

J is TRBJ2-2 and V is TRBV29-1; D possibly corresponds to TRBD2 (5 bases). Per germline, CDR1 SQVTM and CDR2 ANQGSEA. The CDR3 covers 13 residues. Trimming removed 3 bases from V and 4 bases from J, with 9 bases in between. CDR3 residues: CSVERAGTGELFF. CDR3 nucleotide sequence: TGCAGCGTTGAGAGGGCAGGCACCGGGGAGCTGTTTTTT.

This rearrangement joins TRBV9 to TRBJ2-3, with TRBD2 matching 12 bases. This CDR3 is built from 16 residues. Unmatched junction bases numbered 8, after V lost 4 bases and J lost 5 bases. The V gene's germline CDR1 is SGDLS and CDR2 YYNGEE. The CDR3 region has the DNA TGTGCCAGCAGCACTCGGACTAGCGGGATCTTAGATACGCAGTATTTT. Protein: CASSTRTSGILDTQYF.

This chain joins TRBV10-3 and TRBJ2-2; tentatively, D is TRBD2 (6 bases). The germline V gene has CDR1 ENHRY and CDR2 SYGVKD. The CDR3 runs 13 residues. The ends were cut back, 2 bases at V and 5 bases at J, with 6 bases in the middle. CDR3 bases: TGTGCCATCAGTGAGGGAGGGACCGGGGAGCTGTTTTTT. It encodes CAISEGGTGELFF.

The chain combines TRBV18 with TRBJ2-3; D remains ambiguous. This CDR3 spans 15 amino acids. V shed 2 bases and J shed 2 bases, with 11 bases lying between them. In germline, CDR1 is KGHSH, CDR2 LQKENI. The CDR3 region is CASSPWLEATDTQYF. Here the CDR3 DNA reads TGTGCCAGCTCACCATGGCTAGAAGCCACAGATACGCAGTATTTT.

The chain joins TRBV12-3 or TRBV12-4 to TRBJ2-7; the D gene is possibly TRBD2 (6 bases). Between the trimmed V and J ends, which lost 6 bases and 10 bases, there was a span of 13 bases. The CDR3 is 11 residues long. The CDR3 reads CASSPGGDQYF. The CDR3 bases are TGTGCCAGCAGCCCTGGCGGGGACCAGTACTTC.

In DNA form, the CDR3 reads TGTGCCAGCAGTCCAATAAGCGGGACCACCTACGAGCAGTACTTC. Protein: CASSPISGTTYEQYF. The rearrangement links TRBV6-5 to TRBJ2-7, with 7 positions matching TRBD2. There are 15 residues in the CDR3. Germline loops: CDR1 MNHEY, CDR2 SVGAGI. With 5 bases clipped from V and 2 bases from J, the junction kept 9 bases outside the gene matches.

This sequence joins TRBV5-1 and TRBJ2-7, with 13 bases aligning to TRBD2. V trimming: 0 bases; J trimming: 1 base; junction bases outside the gene matches: 4. Germline-derived CDR1 and CDR2 are SGHRS and YFSETQ. The CDR3 totals 17 residues. The CDR3 protein is CASSLGLAGGWSYEQYF. The CDR3 nucleotides read TGCGCCAGCAGCTTGGGACTAGCGGGAGGATGGTCCTACGAGCAGTACTTC.

The CDR3 DNA reads as TGTGCCAAAACAGACAGGGAAAAACTGTTTTTT. As protein: CAKTDREKLFF. The J gene is TRBJ1-4, the V gene TRBV21-1; whether TRBD1, the table's D call, matches the DNA was not checked. TRBV21-1 is labeled a pseudogene. The CDR3 consists of 11 residues.

This clone has just one count. The V gene is TRBV19, the J gene TRBJ1-5, with D possibly TRBD1 on 6 matching bases. V was trimmed by 3 bases and J by 2 bases, leaving 14 bases between them. This CDR3 is 16 amino acids long. From germline, CDR1 is LNHDA and CDR2 SQIVND (reference sequence). The CDR3 loop is CASSIWGGLGNQPQHF. The CDR3 nucleotides read TGTGCCAGTAGTATCTGGGGGGGCTTAGGCAATCAGCCCCAGCATTTT. The complete variable domain, with remaining parts taken from reference TRBV19 and TRBJ1-5, reads DGGITQSPKYLFRKEGQNVTLSCEQNLNHDAMYWYRQDPGQGLRLIYYSQIVNDFQKGDIAEGYSVSREKKESFPLTVTSAQKNPTAFYLCASSIWGGLGNQPQHFGDGTRLSIL.

This clone was recorded a few times. The V gene is TRBV19, the J gene TRBJ2-6; 7 positions match TRBD2. CDR3 length equals 19 residues. V was clipped by 7 bases and J by 0 bases; unmatched bases: 15. Germline lookup yields CDR1 LNHDA and CDR2 SQIVND (reference sequence). CDR3 loop: CASTHSTPGGISGANVLTF. The CDR3 DNA follows: TGTGCCAGTACCCATTCGACCCCGGGGGGAATCTCTGGGGCCAACGTCCTGACTTTC.

In DNA form, the CDR3 reads TGTGCCTGGAGGAGACTTACCGAGCAGTACTTC. Protein: CAWRRLTEQYF. V gene TRBV30 combines with J gene TRBJ2-7; the D is unclear. Germline V lookup: CDR1 GTSNPN, CDR2 SVGIG (reference sequence). Trimming left V 3 bases short and J 6 bases short, with 9 bases between. The CDR3 sequence is 11 residues long.